Following are 17 T cell receptor beta chains from one sample sequenced in a study of T cells in Graves' hyperthyroidism and ophthalmopathy. The source material, RNA transcripts, was used to amplify TCR beta CDR3 regions. In the first-round RT-PCR of the TCR CDR3, the HTBI primer set was used. TCRdb redid the calling of the multiplex PCR reads with MiXCR, one entry per CDR3 protein. In the table there are a few hundred thousand distinct CDR3 sequences, about 16% of which are singletons. What was sequenced was blood. These receptors all come from a woman in her 30s with Graves' ophthalmopathy.

In its sample, this clonotype was seen many times. The chain uses TRBV4-3 and TRBJ1-4; TRBD1 aligns across 7 bases. CDR1 and CDR2 from the germline V gene are LGHNA and YSLEER. V lost 4 bases to trimming and J lost 0 bases; unmatched junction nucleotides: 5. The CDR3 covers 16 residues. The DNA for the CDR3 is TGCGCCAGCAGCCGAGGACAGGTTGCAACTAATGAAAAACTGTTTTTT. Protein sequence: CASSRGQVATNEKLFF.

There are many counts of this clonotype. This chain connects TRBV18 to TRBJ2-5; D perhaps matches TRBD1 (5 bases). Germline V gives CDR1 KGHSH, CDR2 LQKENI. This CDR3 is 14 amino acids long. Trimming cost V 3 bases and J 6 bases, with 14 bases left between them. The CDR3 region is CASSPSGNRKTQYF. The CDR3 DNA reads as TGTGCCAGCTCACCGTCAGGGAATAGAAAGACCCAGTACTTC.

This clonotype was detected a few times. This chain uses TRBV7-2 with TRBJ2-5; 11 bases match TRBD1. V shed 2 bases and J 13 bases; nucleotides not matched to a gene: 15. Germline assignment: CDR1 SGHTA and CDR2 FQGNSA. CDR3 length: 16 amino acids. The CDR3 loop is CASSLSTPGQGDRRYF. CDR3 DNA sequence: TGTGCCAGCAGCTTATCAACGCCGGGACAGGGGGACCGTCGGTACTTC.

For this clonotype: The CDR3 does not close with the conserved phenylalanine or tryptophan, likely indicating a read error. The rearrangement uses TRBV6-1 and TRBJ2-5; the match to TRBD2 covers 10 bases. This CDR3 contains 16 residues. The trim removed 2 bases at V and 4 bases at J, leaving 7 bases unmatched. Germline CDR1 is MNHNS and CDR2 is SASEGT. DNA for the CDR3: TGTGCCAGCAGTGAATACAGCGGGAGGGCCTCAGAGACCCAGTACCTC. Amino acid sequence: CASSEYSGRASETQYL.

This clonotype was detected many times. The V call is TRBV7-9, the J call TRBJ1-1; 7 bases match TRBD1. The J segment lost 0 bases and the V segment lost 1 base, leaving 5 bases of the junction unmatched. Germline assignment: CDR1 SEHNR and CDR2 FQNEAQ (reference sequence). The CDR3 sequence is 16 residues long. This chain's CDR3 is CASSLDLQGLNTEAFF. The CDR3 DNA is TGTGCCAGCAGCTTAGACTTACAGGGGTTGAACACTGAAGCTTTCTTT.

This clonotype showed up just a few times. A much larger clone lies a single base off, so this may be a read error. The J gene is TRBJ2-1, the V gene TRBV28; D gene ambiguous. The J call may be faulty, since TRBJ2-7 better matches the DNA end. The CDR3 sequence is 15 residues long. Germline values: CDR1 MDHEN, CDR2 SYDVKM. The chain's CDR3 is CASSTLPRSYNEQYF. The CDR3 bases are TGTGCCAGCAGCACCCTTCCGCGCTCCTACAATGAGCAGTACTTC.

This clonotype was seen more than once but under ten times. This chain connects TRBV5-1 to TRBJ2-4, with D possibly TRBD1 on 5 matching bases. The CDR3 sequence is 12 residues long. The ends were cut back, 7 bases at V and 5 bases at J, with 10 bases in the middle. Germline V CDR1 and CDR2: SGHRS, YFSETQ. DNA of the CDR3: TGCGCCAGCCGTGGGGCCGAAAACATTCAGTACTTC. Protein product: CASRGAENIQYF.

This clonotype occurred many times. V and J are TRBV7-9 and TRBJ2-6; D remains unclear. V lost 6 bases and J 0 bases, leaving 18 bases between the germline ends. The CDR3 runs to 18 residues. CDR1 is SEHNR and CDR2 is FQNEAQ in the germline V gene (reference sequence). CDR3 DNA: TGTGCCAGCAGTGCAGACGGGTTGGTGGACTCTGGGGCCAACGTCCTGACTTTC. It codes for CASSADGLVDSGANVLTF. The full variable domain, with the rest looked up from reference TRBV7-9 and TRBJ2-6, is DTGVSQNPRHKITKRGQNVTFRCDPISEHNRLYWYRQTLGQGPEFLTYFQNEAQLEKSRLLSDRFSAERPKGSFSTLEIQRTEQGDSAMYLCASSADGLVDSGANVLTFGAGSRLTVL.

This clonotype was found many times. This chain joins TRBV20-1 and TRBJ2-1; 7 positions agree with TRBD1. Germline CDR1 and CDR2: DFQATT and SNEGSKA (reference sequence). The CDR3 has 14 residues. The trim removed 3 bases at V and 5 bases at J, leaving 7 bases unmatched. CDR3 sequence reads: CSASQTGINNEQFF. The CDR3 region has the DNA TGCAGTGCTAGTCAGACAGGGATTAACAATGAGCAGTTCTTC.

As concerns this clonotype: This may stem from a read error, because a much larger clone lies one nucleotide away. V gene TRBV6-1 combines with J gene TRBJ2-3, with TRBD1 matching 8 bases. V gave up 3 bases and J gave up 4 bases; unmatched junction bases: 9. CDR3 length: 16 amino acids. Germline V CDR1 and CDR2: MNHNS, SASEGT. The CDR3 loop reads CASSDSTGVGPDTQYF. CDR3 DNA sequence: TGTGCCAGCAGTGACTCGACAGGGGTGGGCCCAGATACGCAGTATTTT.

This clonotype was detected ten times or more. This chain joins TRBV2 and TRBJ2-3; 8 nucleotides match TRBD1. The CDR3 length is 15 residues. V lost 6 bases and J lost 1; bases outside the gene matches: 6. CDR1 is SNHLY, CDR2 FYNNEI, per germline. The CDR3 is CASRRTGSGTDTQYF. The DNA for the CDR3 is TGTGCCAGCAGGAGGACAGGGTCCGGCACAGATACGCAGTATTTT.

The chain joins TRBV7-2 to TRBJ1-2; TRBD1 matches at 9 bases. The V and J ends lost 5 bases and 0 bases, in that order; junction bases with no gene match: 7. From germline, CDR1 is SGHTA and CDR2 FQGNSA. The CDR3 has 16 residues. CDR3 region: CASSPTGGLANYGYTF. In nucleotides, the CDR3 is TGTGCCAGCAGCCCGACAGGGGGGTTAGCTAACTATGGCTACACCTTC.

This clonotype was detected ten times or more. The gene calls are TRBV6-5 and TRBJ2-7; 8 bases fit TRBD1. CDR1 and CDR2 (germline): MNHEY, SVGAGI. Trimming took 2 bases from V and 2 from J; bases not matched to a gene: 5. CDR3 length equals 15 residues. The CDR3 coding sequence is TGTGCCAGCAGTTACGGGGACAGGTCCCCCTACGAGCAGTACTTC. It yields the protein CASSYGDRSPYEQYF.

The rearrangement uses TRBV29-1 and TRBJ2-7; unclear D gene. The CDR3 runs 11 residues. V was clipped by 6 bases and J by 1 base, with 7 bases between them. Germline assignment: CDR1 SQVTM and CDR2 ANQGSEA. The CDR3 nucleotides are TGCAGCGTCCAGGATTCCTACGAGCAGTACTTC. It encodes CSVQDSYEQYF.

This clonotype was observed at least ten times. V usage is TRBV27 and J usage is TRBJ2-1, with a weak D call TRBD2 (5 bases). The germline V gene has CDR1 MNHEY and CDR2 SMNVEV (reference sequence). This CDR3 has 15 residues. Between the trimmed V and J ends, which lost 6 bases and 5 bases, there was a span of 17 bases. The chain's CDR3 is CASSPPGNEDNEQFF. The CDR3 DNA is TGTGCCAGCAGCCCCCCCGGGAATGAGGACAATGAGCAGTTCTTC.

The chain carries TRBV7-9 and TRBJ1-1; possible D gene TRBD1, 6 bases. The V and J ends lost 6 bases and 8 bases respectively, with 10 bases between them. The CDR3 covers 11 residues. The V gene's germline CDR1 is SEHNR and CDR2 FQNEAQ (reference sequence). CDR3 sequence: CASSQDSEAFF. CDR3 nucleotide sequence: TGTGCCAGCAGTCAGGACAGCGAAGCTTTCTTT.

The genes are TRBV5-1 and TRBJ2-7, with 9 bases aligning to TRBD1. CDR1 and CDR2 from the germline V gene are SGHRS and YFSETQ. The V segment lost 4 bases and the J segment 4 bases; nucleotides outside the gene matches: 9. This CDR3 is 15 amino acids long. The CDR3 region is CASSIYGTGMYEQYF. DNA for the CDR3: TGCGCCAGCAGCATATATGGGACAGGGATGTACGAGCAGTACTTC.